The 8 T cell receptor beta chains in this list originate from one sample, sequenced in a study of cytomegalovirus exposure and HLA in healthy donors. The PCR contained 60 Vbeta and 13 Jbeta primers. TCRdb keeps only in-frame clones here, not all; method: immunoSEQ multiplex PCR. The sample shows about 250,000 clones, approximately 70% of them seen only once. The sample comprised PBMCs. These receptors came from a female donor in good health and CMV-seronegative.

The genes are TRBV6-1 and TRBJ1-1, with a weak D call TRBD1 (5 bases). Trimming cost V 7 bases and J 3 bases, with 15 bases left between them. CDR3 length equals 14 residues. Per the germline V gene, CDR1 is MNHNS and CDR2 is SASEGT. CDR3 sequence: CASTLGASYTEAFF. In DNA form, the CDR3 reads TGTGCCAGCACTTTAGGGGCGTCGTACACTGAAGCTTTCTTT.

This chain joins TRBV7-6 and TRBJ2-1; no reliable D call. Trimming left V 5 bases short and J 0 bases short, with 11 bases between. CDR3 length: 15 residues. The germline V gene has CDR1 SGHVS and CDR2 FNYEAQ. The CDR3 region is CASSPQQISYNEQFF. CDR3 sequence (DNA): TGTGCCAGCAGCCCACAACAAATCTCCTACAATGAGCAGTTCTTC. The entire variable domain, with the rest obtained from reference TRBV7-6 and TRBJ2-1, is as follows: GAGVSQSPRYKVTKRGQDVALRCDPISGHVSLYWYRQALGQGPEFLTYFNYEAQQDKSGLPNDRFSAERPEGSISTLTIQRTEQRDSAMYRCASSPQQISYNEQFFGPGTRLTVL.

The chain joins TRBV5-1 to TRBJ2-1, with 11 positions matching TRBD2. V dropped 0 bases and J dropped 5; count of bases not matched to a gene: 4. Germline V gives CDR1 SGHRS, CDR2 YFSETQ. The CDR3 is 16 amino acids. The CDR3 DNA reads TGCGCCAGCAGCTTGGTCGGGACTAGCGGTCACAATGAGCAGTTCTTC. It codes for CASSLVGTSGHNEQFF.

V gene TRBV12-2 combines with J gene TRBJ1-4; the tabulated D call, TRBD1, remains unverified against the DNA. TRBV12-2 is described as a pseudogene. The CDR3 spans 15 residues. CDR3: CASRLGLGQGNKLFF. The CDR3 bases are TGTGCAAGTCGCTTAGGGTTGGGACAGGGGAACAAACTGTTTTTT.

Remarks on this clone: Within the sample, other DNA sequences also encode this same CDR3. Here the CDR3 DNA reads TGTGCCAGCAGCTTGGGGCGGGGAGAGACCCAGTACTTC. Protein product: CASSLGRGETQYF. The chain joins TRBV5-6 to TRBJ2-5; TRBD2 might be the D (6 bases). From germline, CDR1 is SGHDT and CDR2 YYEEEE. This CDR3 comprises 13 residues. Trimming left V 0 bases short and J 4 bases short, with 7 bases between.

The chain joins TRBV5-6 to TRBJ2-3; 12 bases are a match to TRBD2. Germline CDR1 reads SGHDT; CDR2 reads YYEEEE. V lost 3 bases, J lost 1 base, and 6 bases stayed unmatched. CDR3 length equals 17 residues. For the CDR3, the DNA is TGTGCCAGCAGCTACTCGACTAGCGGGAGAGGCACAGATACGCAGTATTTT. It is translated as CASSYSTSGRGTDTQYF. Complete variable domain (other parts from reference TRBV5-6 and TRBJ2-3): DAGVTQSPTHLIKTRGQQVTLRCSPKSGHDTVSWYQQALGQGPQFIFQYYEEEERQRGNFPDRFSGHQFPNYSSELNVNALLLGDSALYLCASSYSTSGRGTDTQYFGPGTRLTVL.

This sequence joins TRBV7-9 and TRBJ2-1, with 14 bases lining up with TRBD2. The CDR3 length is 16 residues. Germline CDR1 SEHNR, CDR2 FQNEAQ (reference sequence). Trimming at V came to 5 bases and at J to 4 bases, leaving 4 bases not matched to a gene. CDR3: CASSPRTSGRYNEQFF. As DNA, the CDR3 is TGTGCCAGCAGCCCGCGGACTAGCGGGAGGTACAATGAGCAGTTCTTC.

CDR3 sequence reads: CASRQGELNQPQHF. The DNA for the CDR3 is TGTGCCAGCAGGCAGGGGGAATTGAATCAGCCCCAGCATTTT. This chain connects TRBV28 to TRBJ1-5; 7 nucleotides align to TRBD1. The CDR3 runs 14 residues. The junction had 6 bases not matched to a gene; V was cut back by 6 bases and J by 4 bases. Germline CDR1 MDHEN, CDR2 SYDVKM. The complete variable domain, with remaining parts taken from reference TRBV28 and TRBJ1-5, reads DVKVTQSSRYLVKRTGEKVFLECVQDMDHENMFWYRQDPGLGLRLIYFSYDVKMKEKGDIPEGYSVSREKKERFSLILESASTNQTSMYLCASRQGELNQPQHFGDGTRLSIL.